One sample yielded the 21 T cell receptor beta chains listed below, sequenced in a study of beta chain features in type 1 diabetes. Reverse transcribing all isolated RNA meant expressed TCRB transcripts were sequenced. Generated by immunoSEQ multiplex PCR, the TCRdb table keeps only in-frame clones and is missing some. The sample contains 110,000 to 150,000 clones, just over 9% of which appear only once. Sequencing was done on a sample of central memory CD4+ T cells from blood. These receptors all stem from a young man in good health.

This clone was counted ten times or more. In DNA, the CDR3 is TGCGCCAGCAGTAGGGGGCCGTACAATGAGCAGTTCTTC. This gives the protein CASSRGPYNEQFF. The chain links TRBV4-3 to TRBJ2-1; 7 bases are shared with TRBD1. Trimming at V came to 6 bases and at J to 4 bases, leaving 3 bases not matched to a gene. Germline CDR1 reads LGHNA; CDR2 reads YSLEER. CDR3 length equals 13 residues.

The CDR3 loop reads CASRGQGAYGYTF. The CDR3 bases are TGTGCCAGCAGGGGACAGGGGGCCTATGGCTACACCTTC. The chain combines TRBV2 with TRBJ1-2; 12 positions agree with TRBD1. Unmatched junction bases numbered 0, after V lost 6 bases and J lost 4 bases. The CDR3 runs 13 residues. Looked up from germline, CDR1 is SNHLY and CDR2 is FYNNEI.

V usage is TRBV28 and J usage is TRBJ1-4, with D maybe TRBD1 (5 bases). The V and J ends lost 4 bases and 5 bases respectively, with 5 bases between them. This CDR3 region has 12 residues. CDR1 MDHEN and CDR2 SYDVKM come from the germline V gene. CDR3 in DNA: TGTGCCAGCAGTTCAGGGAATGAAAAACTGTTTTTT. This codes for CASSSGNEKLFF.

This clone was seen at least ten times. The genes are TRBV30 and TRBJ1-2; D not resolved. CDR1 GTSNPN and CDR2 SVGIG come from the germline V gene (reference sequence). The CDR3 covers 12 residues. Trimming pared 2 bases from V and 7 bases from J, leaving 11 bases between. CDR3 protein: CAWSRRLTGYTF. The CDR3 DNA follows: TGTGCCTGGAGTCGGAGGTTAACTGGCTACACCTTC.

V is TRBV27 and J is TRBJ2-7, with 9 bases identical to TRBD1. The CDR3 has 15 residues. Germline CDR1 reads MNHEY; CDR2 reads SMNVEV (reference sequence). V was pared by 2 bases and J by 4 bases, with 6 bases of the junction left unmatched. The CDR3 reads CASSLLGQGPYEQYF. The CDR3 DNA sequence: TGTGCCAGCAGTTTACTGGGACAGGGACCTTACGAGCAGTACTTC.

In its sample, this clone was seen once. The gene calls are TRBV6-1 and TRBJ2-7; 9 bases are shared with TRBD1. With V trimmed by 5 bases and J by 3 bases, 5 bases remained unmatched. The germline V gene has CDR1 MNHNS and CDR2 SASEGT. The CDR3 totals 14 residues. The DNA for the CDR3 is TGTGCCAGCAGTACCCGGACAGGGGTCTACGAGCAGTACTTC. It yields the protein CASSTRTGVYEQYF.

This clone has ten or more counts. This chain connects TRBV9 to TRBJ2-1, with a tentative D call TRBD2 (7 bases). Between the trimmed V and J ends, which lost 0 bases and 8 bases, there was a span of 12 bases. Per germline, CDR1 SGDLS and CDR2 YYNGEE. The CDR3 covers 14 residues. CDR3 in DNA: TGTGCCAGCAGCGTAGATACGGGGGGCGATGAGCAGTTCTTC. Protein: CASSVDTGGDEQFF.

A few counts support this clone. The V and J genes are TRBV7-2 and TRBJ1-1; 7 nucleotides align to TRBD1. The V gene's germline CDR1 is SGHTA and CDR2 FQGNSA. The junction had 4 bases not matched to a gene; V was cut back by 5 bases and J by 1 base. The CDR3 has 14 amino acids. CDR3 sequence (DNA): TGTGCCAGCAGCCGTGGACAGGCGAACACTGAAGCTTTCTTT. It encodes CASSRGQANTEAFF.

This clone has a handful of counts. The chain recombines TRBV11-2 with TRBJ1-2, with D hard to call. The V end lost 2 bases, the J end lost 0 bases, and 13 bases lay between the germline ends. CDR3 length equals 16 residues. Germline assignment: CDR1 SGHAT and CDR2 FQNNGV. CDR3 coding DNA: TGTGCCAGCAGCTTAAGATATACAAGCGCTAACTATGGCTACACCTTC. It translates to CASSLRYTSANYGYTF.

The rearrangement joins TRBV19 to TRBJ2-2; 8 bases align to TRBD2. Germline CDR1 and CDR2: LNHDA and SQIVND (reference sequence). V lost 6 bases and J lost 4; bases outside the gene matches: 10. This CDR3 comprises 16 residues. The DNA for the CDR3 is TGTGCCAGTAGCCGGCCCGGGGGGGGCGGCACCGGGGAGCTGTTTTTT. Protein sequence: CASSRPGGGGTGELFF. Based on the CDR3 plus reference TRBV19 and TRBJ2-2, the full variable domain is DGGITQSPKYLFRKEGQNVTLSCEQNLNHDAMYWYRQDPGQGLRLIYYSQIVNDFQKGDIAEGYSVSREKKESFPLTVTSAQKNPTAFYLCASSRPGGGGTGELFFGEGSRLTVL.

This clone was observed a few times. The chain combines TRBV7-2 with TRBJ2-7; 7 bases align to TRBD1. CDR1 and CDR2 from the germline V gene are SGHTA and FQGNSA. CDR3 size: 14 residues. The V gene end was trimmed by 5 bases and the J gene end by 2 bases; junction bases not matched to a gene: 6. The DNA of the CDR3 is TGTGCCAGCAGCACCAGACAGGGCCCCTACGAGCAGTACTTC. Protein: CASSTRQGPYEQYF.

There are a few counts of this clone. The V gene is TRBV5-6, the J gene TRBJ2-7, with a weak D call TRBD1 (6 bases). The germline CDR1 and CDR2 sequences are SGHDT and YYEEEE. Trimming removed 1 base from V and 4 bases from J, with 12 bases in between. This CDR3 contains 14 residues. The chain's CDR3 is CASSLKGQTYEQYF. Written as DNA, the CDR3 is TGTGCCAGCAGCTTGAAAGGACAGACTTACGAGCAGTACTTC.

J is TRBJ1-2 and V is TRBV15; D not certain. Germline V gives CDR1 LNHNV, CDR2 YYDKDF (reference sequence). V was pared by 5 bases and J by 1 base, with 11 bases between. CDR3 size: 14 residues. CDR3 sequence reads: CATSGQEFNYGYTF. The CDR3 DNA follows: TGTGCCACCAGCGGTCAGGAATTTAACTATGGCTACACCTTC.

This clone was recorded a few times. The chain combines TRBV4-2 with TRBJ2-7; D gene ambiguous. The V and J ends lost 4 bases and 0 bases respectively, with 7 bases between them. CDR1 is LGHNA and CDR2 is YNFKEQ in the germline V gene. This CDR3 is 13 amino acids long. The CDR3 DNA follows: TGTGCCAGCAGCCTCGGGTCCTCCTACGAGCAGTACTTC. Amino acids: CASSLGSSYEQYF.

This clone was found once. V usage is TRBV30 and J usage is TRBJ2-7; TRBD1 might be the D (6 bases). Germline loops: CDR1 GTSNPN, CDR2 SVGIG (reference sequence). V was trimmed by 5 bases and J by 3 bases, leaving 20 bases between them. The length of the CDR3 is 15 residues. CDR3 loop: CAWGVGAAVNYEQYF. The CDR3 DNA reads as TGTGCCTGGGGGGTGGGGGCTGCTGTAAACTACGAGCAGTACTTC.

This clone was seen only a few times. The chain carries TRBV7-6 and TRBJ1-2, with D maybe TRBD1 (6 bases). From germline, CDR1 is SGHVS and CDR2 FNYEAQ. Trimming took off 3 bases at V and 4 bases at J, with 9 bases between the two ends. CDR3 size: 13 residues. DNA of the CDR3: TGTGCCAGCAGCTTCGGACAGTTCTATGGCTACACCTTC. This sequence encodes CASSFGQFYGYTF.

This clone was counted between two and nine times. The sample holds other DNA sequences that translate to the same CDR3. The V and J genes are TRBV6-5 and TRBJ1-5; 10 bases agree with TRBD1. With 5 bases clipped from V and 2 bases from J, the junction kept 3 bases outside the gene matches. CDR1 and CDR2 from the germline V gene are MNHEY and SVGAGI. The CDR3 totals 15 residues. CDR3 nucleotides: TGTGCCAGCAGTCCAGGGACAGGGGGCAATCAGCCCCAGCATTTT. Translation: CASSPGTGGNQPQHF.

This chain connects TRBV28 to TRBJ2-5; TRBD2 aligns across 9 bases. The germline CDR1 and CDR2 sequences are MDHEN and SYDVKM. The V segment lost 2 bases and the J segment 4 bases; nucleotides outside the gene matches: 5. The CDR3 is made up of 15 amino acids. CDR3 in amino acids: CASSLGTSLRETQYF. The CDR3 nucleotides are TGTGCCAGCAGTTTAGGGACTAGCCTCCGAGAGACCCAGTACTTC. The full variable domain, completed using reference TRBV28 and TRBJ2-5, is DVKVTQSSRYLVKRTGEKVFLECVQDMDHENMFWYRQDPGLGLRLIYFSYDVKMKEKGDIPEGYSVSREKKERFSLILESASTNQTSMYLCASSLGTSLRETQYFGPGTRLLVL.

This clone turned up a few times. The rearrangement links TRBV2 to TRBJ2-3; D is possibly TRBD2 (5 bases). The CDR3 spans 13 residues. The V gene's germline CDR1 is SNHLY and CDR2 FYNNEI. V was trimmed by 8 bases and J by 1 base, leaving 10 bases between them. The CDR3 reads CASGKLGTDTQYF. Written as DNA, the CDR3 is TGTGCCAGCGGAAAACTAGGCACAGATACGCAGTATTTT.

Worth noting for this clone: The junction departs from germline at one end; a sequencing error may be responsible. The chain is built from TRBV5-1 and TRBJ1-1, with TRBD1 matching 7 bases. Germline CDR1 reads SGHRS; CDR2 reads YFSETQ. The CDR3 is 14 residues long. CDR3 loop: CTSSISGTDTEAFF. The CDR3 coding sequence is TGCACCAGCAGCATAAGTGGGACAGACACTGAAGCTTTCTTT.

The rearrangement joins TRBV11-2 to TRBJ2-2; 8 bases map to TRBD2. The germline V gene encodes CDR1 SGHAT and CDR2 FQNNGV. The V segment lost 5 bases and the J segment 0 bases; nucleotides outside the gene matches: 5. The CDR3 consists of 16 residues. The CDR3 DNA follows: TGTGCCAGCAGCGCCAGCGGGGGCGCGAACACCGGGGAGCTGTTTTTT. This encodes CASSASGGANTGELFF.